Below, 26 T cell receptor beta chains from the same sample are listed, as sequenced in a study of B cell selection in AIRE deficiency. The sorted conventional CD4 T cells were gated as CD4+CD127+. Repertoires were generated with immunoSEQ multiplex PCR, while TCRdb's copy carries only in-frame clones and drops some. The sample consists of some 24,000 clones, approximately 97% of them appearing once. Source material: conventional CD4+ T cells sorted from PBMCs. Receptors originate from a human donor with AIRE deficiency.

The sample holds a few counts of this clone. This chain links TRBV28 with TRBJ2-1; no definite D call. The CDR3 has 14 residues. Germline CDR1 and CDR2: MDHEN and SYDVKM. V lost 2 bases, J lost 5 bases, and 10 bases lay in between. The CDR3 DNA reads as TGTGCCAGCAGTTTAGATCCTGTGAACAATGAGCAGTTCTTC. Its protein product is CASSLDPVNNEQFF. The variable domain in full, completed from reference TRBV28 and TRBJ2-1, reads DVKVTQSSRYLVKRTGEKVFLECVQDMDHENMFWYRQDPGLGLRLIYFSYDVKMKEKGDIPEGYSVSREKKERFSLILESASTNQTSMYLCASSLDPVNNEQFFGPGTRLTVL.

This chain uses TRBV11-2 with TRBJ2-1, with 9 bases matching TRBD2. The germline V gene encodes CDR1 SGHAT and CDR2 FQNNGV. The ends lost 1 base at V and 8 bases at J; junction bases unmatched: 9. This CDR3 has 16 amino acids. The CDR3 DNA is TGTGCCAGCAGCTTAGGTGGTAGCGGGAGTGTGTATGAGCAGTTCTTC. Residues: CASSLGGSGSVYEQFF.

The chain combines TRBV15 with TRBJ2-1; 8 bases are shared with TRBD2. The CDR3 runs to 17 residues. The germline CDR1 and CDR2 sequences are LNHNV and YYDKDF (reference sequence). V lost 0 bases and J lost 7; bases outside the gene matches: 11. The DNA for the CDR3 is TGTGCCACCAGCAGAGACCCGGACCTAGCGGGTCTGAATGAGCAGTTCTTC. Translated, it gives CATSRDPDLAGLNEQFF.

The chain carries TRBV18 and TRBJ2-7; 7 nucleotides align to TRBD1. Per the germline V gene, CDR1 is KGHSH and CDR2 is LQKENI. After removal of 3 bases from V and 4 bases from J, the junction contained 9 bases not matched to a gene. This CDR3 comprises 15 residues. The CDR3 sequence is CASSPATGRLYEQYF. CDR3 sequence (DNA): TGTGCCAGCTCACCCGCGACAGGGCGATTATACGAGCAGTACTTC.

A word on this clone: A junction boundary mismatches the germline segment, possibly from a read error. This rearrangement joins TRBV4-3 to TRBJ2-1; TRBD2 matches 9 bases. This CDR3 contains 16 residues. The V gene's germline CDR1 is LGHNA and CDR2 YSLEER. CDR3 protein: CASSQDGLAGYNGQFF. In nucleotides, the CDR3 is TGCGCCAGCAGCCAAGACGGGCTAGCGGGATACAATGGGCAGTTCTTC.

The chain is built from TRBV7-9 and TRBJ1-5; 9 nucleotides line up with TRBD1. This CDR3 has 16 amino acids. Germline V gene data show CDR1 as SEHNR and CDR2 as FQNEAQ (reference sequence). V lost 5 bases to trimming and J lost 9 bases; unmatched junction nucleotides: 14. The CDR3 is CASSRSGTGRLGPQHF. DNA for the CDR3: TGTGCCAGCAGCAGATCCGGGACAGGGAGGCTGGGGCCCCAGCATTTT.

The chain links TRBV25-1 to TRBJ1-3; D gene unclear. V gave up 4 bases and J gave up 0 bases, with 4 bases separating them. This CDR3 contains 13 residues. Germline V gene data show CDR1 as MGHDK and CDR2 as SYGVNS. The CDR3 DNA reads TGTGCCAGCAGTGGGCCCTCTGGAAACACCATATATTTT. As protein: CASSGPSGNTIYF.

The CDR3 nucleotides read TGTGCCAGCAGCTTCTCCCAGGGCCTATCAGATACGCAGTATTTT. This codes for CASSFSQGLSDTQYF. The chain uses TRBV5-4 and TRBJ2-3; the D gene is possibly TRBD1 (5 bases). The germline V and J ends were trimmed by 2 bases and 4 bases, with 14 bases remaining between them. The CDR3 is made up of 15 amino acids. Germline CDR1 is SGHNT and CDR2 is YYREEE (reference sequence).

The chain links TRBV19 to TRBJ2-1, with 7 bases lining up with TRBD2. Trimming at V came to 6 bases and at J to 5 bases, leaving 7 bases not matched to a gene. The CDR3 has 14 residues. Germline V gives CDR1 LNHDA, CDR2 SQIVND (reference sequence). The CDR3 spells CASSTSVENNEQFF. CDR3 bases: TGTGCCAGTAGCACTAGCGTAGAGAACAATGAGCAGTTCTTC.

The chain has TRBV2 and TRBJ2-5, with D hard to call. CDR3 length: 14 amino acids. Germline V lookup: CDR1 SNHLY, CDR2 FYNNEI. The V end was cut by 7 bases, the J end by 5 bases, with 17 bases between. CDR3 bases: TGTGCCAGCAAAACCATTACCCCAAGGGAGACCCAGTACTTC. Translated, it gives CASKTITPRETQYF.

V usage is TRBV7-2 and J usage is TRBJ2-2; a weak D match, TRBD1 (6 bases). The V end was cut by 5 bases, the J end by 4 bases, with 14 bases between. Germline V gives CDR1 SGHTA, CDR2 FQGNSA. CDR3 length: 15 residues. Here the CDR3 reads CASSLKGQSTGELFF. CDR3 coding DNA: TGTGCCAGCAGCCTTAAAGGACAGAGCACCGGGGAGCTGTTTTTT.

This chain links TRBV29-1 with TRBJ2-2; no clear D gene. Between the trimmed V and J ends, which lost 6 bases and 6 bases, there was a span of 8 bases. CDR1 SQVTM and CDR2 ANQGSEA come from the germline V gene. There are 11 residues in the CDR3. CDR3 in DNA: TGCAGCGTCTACATTCCCGGGGAGCTGTTTTTT. Protein product: CSVYIPGELFF.

This rearrangement joins TRBV7-2 to TRBJ2-1; 8 positions match TRBD2. Germline trimming cut 1 base from V and 9 bases from J; bases unmatched to any gene: 8. Germline V lookup: CDR1 SGHTA, CDR2 FQGNSA. The CDR3 covers 15 residues. The CDR3: CASSLEPGLVTEQFF. Written as DNA, the CDR3 is TGTGCCAGCAGCTTAGAGCCGGGACTAGTGACTGAGCAGTTCTTC.

In its sample, this clone was seen a few times. V gene TRBV27 combines with J gene TRBJ2-5, with 10 bases lining up with TRBD2. This CDR3 has 17 residues. Per germline, CDR1 MNHEY and CDR2 SMNVEV (reference sequence). J gave up 5 bases and V 8 bases, and 17 bases lay outside the gene matches. The CDR3 region is CASHPRLAGDGRETQYF. The CDR3 nucleotides are TGTGCCAGCCACCCGCGGCTAGCGGGAGATGGAAGGGAGACCCAGTACTTC.

The rearrangement joins TRBV7-9 to TRBJ2-3; 12 bases map to TRBD1. CDR1 and CDR2 (germline): SEHNR, FQNEAQ (reference sequence). The CDR3 contains 15 residues. The CDR3 DNA sequence: TGTGCTAGCGGTAAGGGACAGGGGGCCGCAGATACGCAGTATTTT. Protein product: CASGKGQGAADTQYF.

CDR3 sequence: CASSPVLLAGSTDTQYF. Here the CDR3 DNA reads TGTGCCAGCAGCCCAGTTTTACTAGCGGGTAGCACAGATACGCAGTATTTT. The chain couples TRBV7-2 to TRBJ2-3; 9 positions match TRBD2. The V and J ends lost 5 bases and 0 bases, in that order; junction bases with no gene match: 9. This CDR3 has 17 amino acids. Germline CDR1 reads SGHTA; CDR2 reads FQGNSA.

V usage is TRBV19 and J usage is TRBJ1-5; D not resolved. V shed 7 bases and J shed 4 bases, with 11 bases lying between them. The CDR3 totals 13 residues. Germline values: CDR1 LNHDA, CDR2 SQIVND (reference sequence). The CDR3 loop is CASKRSDNQPQHF. The DNA of the CDR3 is TGTGCCAGTAAGCGATCTGATAATCAGCCCCAGCATTTT.

The chain couples TRBV19 to TRBJ2-3; the D gene is possibly TRBD2 (6 bases). The CDR3 loop spans 15 amino acids. Germline CDR1 reads LNHDA; CDR2 reads SQIVND (reference sequence). The V end lost 3 bases, the J end lost 2 bases, and 12 bases lay between the germline ends. CDR3 sequence reads: CASSMGGVATDTQYF. CDR3 DNA: TGTGCCAGTAGTATGGGCGGGGTAGCCACAGATACGCAGTATTTT.

This CDR3 reads CASSPRQGPYGYTF. For the CDR3, the DNA is TGTGCCAGCAGCCCTCGACAGGGGCCCTATGGCTACACCTTC. The chain combines TRBV7-2 with TRBJ1-2, with 8 bases matching TRBD1. The germline CDR1 and CDR2 sequences are SGHTA and FQGNSA. This CDR3 region has 14 residues. The ends lost 5 bases at V and 4 bases at J; junction bases unmatched: 6.

The chain joins TRBV7-2 to TRBJ1-1; no firm D call. This CDR3 comprises 13 residues. Germline-derived CDR1 and CDR2 are SGHTA and FQGNSA. With 3 bases removed from V and 1 base from J, the gap between germline ends came to 6 bases. The CDR3 sequence is CASSFKKNTEAFF. Here the CDR3 DNA reads TGTGCCAGCAGCTTTAAGAAGAACACTGAAGCTTTCTTT.

The chain employs TRBV18 and TRBJ2-7; D perhaps matches TRBD2 (6 bases). V was cut by 3 bases and J by 2 bases, with 11 bases left in between. The germline CDR1 and CDR2 sequences are KGHSH and LQKENI. The CDR3 is 14 amino acids. As DNA, the CDR3 is TGTGCCAGCTCACCGAACCCGGGGGCCTACGAGCAGTACTTC. Amino acid sequence: CASSPNPGAYEQYF.

The rearrangement links TRBV23-1 to TRBJ1-1; possibly TRBD1 for D (5 bases). TRBV23-1 is an ORF for which the function is uncertain. V was cut by 8 bases and J by 3 bases, with 16 bases left in between. CDR3 length: 14 residues. CDR3 DNA: TGCGCCAGCGACCGGGACTGTGCCGACACTGAAGCTTTCTTT. This codes for CASDRDCADTEAFF.

This chain links TRBV28 with TRBJ2-7; 9 bases are shared with TRBD1. With V trimmed by 7 bases and J by 6 bases, 10 bases remained unmatched. The CDR3 runs to 14 residues. The germline V gene has CDR1 MDHEN and CDR2 SYDVKM. The DNA for the CDR3 is TGTGCCAGCACCACTCGGGACAGGGTCATCGAGCAGTACTTC. Translating it yields CASTTRDRVIEQYF.

The CDR3 spells CASSLTGDTEAFF. DNA for the CDR3: TGCGCCAGCAGCTTGACGGGGGACACTGAAGCTTTCTTT. The gene calls are TRBV5-1 and TRBJ1-1, with D tentatively TRBD1 (5 bases). Germline loops: CDR1 SGHRS, CDR2 YFSETQ. The V gene lost 1 base and the J gene lost 3 bases, with 7 bases spanning the gap. The CDR3 consists of 13 residues.

The V call is TRBV27, the J call TRBJ2-3; 7 bases fit TRBD2. Trimming cost V 7 bases and J 6 bases; bases outside gene matches: 10. This CDR3 region has 14 residues. Germline CDR1 reads MNHEY; CDR2 reads SMNVEV (reference sequence). The CDR3 is CASMVPGRMDTQYF. CDR3 nucleotide sequence: TGTGCCAGCATGGTCCCCGGGAGGATGGATACGCAGTATTTT.

The CDR3 nucleotides read TGTGCCAGCAGCCCTCGAGCGGGAGTCACCCCCGGGGAGCTGTTTTTT. This translates into CASSPRAGVTPGELFF. This chain connects TRBV9 to TRBJ2-2, with 8 bases identical to TRBD2. The germline V gene encodes CDR1 SGDLS and CDR2 YYNGEE. V lost 4 bases and J lost 6; bases outside the gene matches: 11. This CDR3 is 16 amino acids long.